This TCR beta chain was captured by sequencing in a study of T-cell reconstitution after alpha-beta-depleted transplantation in children. The V and J ends lost 0 bases and 5 bases respectively, with 10 bases between them. Germline V gene sequence: CDR1 SGDLS, CDR2 YYNGEE. This CDR3 region has 14 residues. Unique molecular identifiers were incorporated when the TCRbeta library was constructed. TCRdb re-derived calls from the PCR reads in MiXCR, one entry per CDR3 protein. The sample carries 450,000 to 500,000 distinct CDR3 sequences, under 15% recorded once. The sequence was obtained from a human donor who donated a stem cell graft to a child with combined immunodeficiency. Sequences were derived from PBMCs from the stem cell graft donor, sampled from the stem cell graft. V is TRBV9 and J is TRBJ2-3, with D possibly being TRBD2 (5 bases). The CDR3 coding sequence is TGTGCCAGCAGCGTAGTAGGGAGTCTAGATACGCAGTATTTT. It specifies CASSVVGSLDTQYF. The full variable domain, rest sourced from reference TRBV9 and TRBJ2-3, is DSGVTQTPKHLITATGQRVTLRCSPRSGDLSVYWYQQSLDQGLQFLIQYYNGEERAKGNILERFSAQQFPDLHSELNLSSLELGDSALYFCASSVVGSLDTQYFGPGTRLTVL.